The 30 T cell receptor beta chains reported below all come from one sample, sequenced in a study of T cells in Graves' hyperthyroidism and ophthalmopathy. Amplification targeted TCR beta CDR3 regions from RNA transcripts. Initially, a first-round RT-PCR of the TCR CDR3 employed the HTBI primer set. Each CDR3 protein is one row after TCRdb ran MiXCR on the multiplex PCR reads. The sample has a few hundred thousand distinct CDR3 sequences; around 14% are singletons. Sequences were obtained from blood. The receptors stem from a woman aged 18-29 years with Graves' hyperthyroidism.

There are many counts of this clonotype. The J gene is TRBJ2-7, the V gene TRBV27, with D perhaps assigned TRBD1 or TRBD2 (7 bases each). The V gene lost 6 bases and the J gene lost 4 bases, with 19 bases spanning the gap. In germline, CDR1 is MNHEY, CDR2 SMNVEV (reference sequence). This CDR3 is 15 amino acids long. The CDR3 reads CASSPRRQGLYEQYF. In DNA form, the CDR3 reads TGTGCCAGCAGCCCAAGACGACAGGGACTATACGAGCAGTACTTC.

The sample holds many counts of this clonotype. The DNA for the CDR3 is TGTGCCACCAGCAGAGAATCGGGAGCCCCGGCTGAAGCTTTCTTT. This translates into CATSRESGAPAEAFF. This sequence joins TRBV15 and TRBJ1-1, with no clear D. From germline, CDR1 is LNHNV and CDR2 YYDKDF (reference sequence). This CDR3 is 15 amino acids long. Trimming removed 0 bases at V and 6 bases at J, with 14 bases between.

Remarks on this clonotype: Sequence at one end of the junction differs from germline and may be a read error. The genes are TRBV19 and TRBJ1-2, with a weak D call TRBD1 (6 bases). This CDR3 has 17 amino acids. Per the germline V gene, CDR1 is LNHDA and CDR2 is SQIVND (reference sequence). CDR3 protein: CASTDRGGAGANYGYAF. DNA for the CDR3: TGTGCCAGTACCGATCGGGGGGGCGCAGGAGCTAACTATGGCTACGCCTTC.

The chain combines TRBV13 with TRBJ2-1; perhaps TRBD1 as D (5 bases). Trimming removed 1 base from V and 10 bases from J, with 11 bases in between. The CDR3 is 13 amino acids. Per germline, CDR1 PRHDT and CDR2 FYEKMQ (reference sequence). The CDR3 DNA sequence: TGTGCCAGCAGCTTAGAGGGGCCAGGAGAGCAGTTCTTC. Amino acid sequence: CASSLEGPGEQFF.

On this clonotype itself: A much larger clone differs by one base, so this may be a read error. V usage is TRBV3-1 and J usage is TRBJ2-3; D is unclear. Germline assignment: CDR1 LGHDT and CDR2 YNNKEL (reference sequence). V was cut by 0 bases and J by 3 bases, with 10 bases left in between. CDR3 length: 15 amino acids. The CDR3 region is CASSQEILLTDTQYF. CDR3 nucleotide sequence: TGTGCCAGCAGCCAAGAAATCCTACTGACAGATACGCAGTATTTT.

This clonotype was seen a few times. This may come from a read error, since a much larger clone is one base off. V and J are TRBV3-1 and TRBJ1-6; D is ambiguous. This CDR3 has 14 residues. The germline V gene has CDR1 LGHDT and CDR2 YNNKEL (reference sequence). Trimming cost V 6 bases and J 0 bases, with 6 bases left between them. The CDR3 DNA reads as TGTGCCAGCAGTGAGAGCTCCTATAATTCACCCCTCCACTTT. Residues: CASSESSYNSPLHF.

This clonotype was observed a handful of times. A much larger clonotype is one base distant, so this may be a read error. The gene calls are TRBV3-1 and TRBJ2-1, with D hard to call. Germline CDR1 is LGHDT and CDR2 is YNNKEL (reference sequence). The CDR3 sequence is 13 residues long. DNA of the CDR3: TGTGCCAGCAGCCAGACAAATTACAATGGGCAGTTCTTC. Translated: CASSQTNYNGQFF.

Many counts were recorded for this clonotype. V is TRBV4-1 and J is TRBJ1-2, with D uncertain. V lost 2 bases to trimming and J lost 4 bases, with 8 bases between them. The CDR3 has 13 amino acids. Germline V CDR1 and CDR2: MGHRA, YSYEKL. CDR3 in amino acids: CASSQPGGYGYTF. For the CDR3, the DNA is TGCGCCAGCAGCCAACCGGGTGGCTATGGCTACACCTTC.

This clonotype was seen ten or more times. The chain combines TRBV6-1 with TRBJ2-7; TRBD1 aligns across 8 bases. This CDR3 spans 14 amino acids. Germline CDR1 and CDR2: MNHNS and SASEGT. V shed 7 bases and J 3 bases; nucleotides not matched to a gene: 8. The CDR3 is CASNDRGSHYEQYF. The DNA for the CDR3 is TGTGCCAGCAACGACAGGGGTTCTCACTACGAGCAGTACTTC.

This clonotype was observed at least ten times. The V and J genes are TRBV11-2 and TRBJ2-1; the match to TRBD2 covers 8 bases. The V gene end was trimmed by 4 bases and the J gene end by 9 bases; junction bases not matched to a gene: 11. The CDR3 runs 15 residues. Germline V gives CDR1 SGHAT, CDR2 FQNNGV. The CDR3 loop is CASSSSTGGLGEQFF. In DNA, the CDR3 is TGTGCCAGCAGCTCATCAACGGGAGGGTTAGGTGAGCAGTTCTTC.

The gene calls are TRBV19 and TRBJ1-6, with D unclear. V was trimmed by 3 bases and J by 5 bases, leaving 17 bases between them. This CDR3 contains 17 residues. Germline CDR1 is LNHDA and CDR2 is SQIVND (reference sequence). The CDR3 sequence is CASSIRSGRADNSPLHF. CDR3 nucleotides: TGTGCCAGTAGTATTCGTTCCGGAAGGGCCGATAATTCACCCCTCCACTTT. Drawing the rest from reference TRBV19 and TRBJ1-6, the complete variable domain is DGGITQSPKYLFRKEGQNVTLSCEQNLNHDAMYWYRQDPGQGLRLIYYSQIVNDFQKGDIAEGYSVSREKKESFPLTVTSAQKNPTAFYLCASSIRSGRADNSPLHFGNGTRLTVT.

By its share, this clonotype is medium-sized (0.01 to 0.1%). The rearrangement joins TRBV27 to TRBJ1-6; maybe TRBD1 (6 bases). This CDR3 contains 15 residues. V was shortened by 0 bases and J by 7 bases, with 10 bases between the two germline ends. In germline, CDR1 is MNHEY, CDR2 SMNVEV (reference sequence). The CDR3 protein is CASSLSPQGNSPLHF. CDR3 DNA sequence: TGTGCCAGCAGTTTATCGCCCCAGGGGAATTCACCCCTCCACTTT.

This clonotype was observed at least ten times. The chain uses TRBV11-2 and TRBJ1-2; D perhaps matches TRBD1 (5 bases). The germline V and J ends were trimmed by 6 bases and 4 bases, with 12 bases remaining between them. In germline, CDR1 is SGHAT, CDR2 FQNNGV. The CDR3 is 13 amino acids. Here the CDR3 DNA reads TGTGCCAGCAGTACCTCAGGGTCCTATGGCTACACCTTC. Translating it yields CASSTSGSYGYTF.

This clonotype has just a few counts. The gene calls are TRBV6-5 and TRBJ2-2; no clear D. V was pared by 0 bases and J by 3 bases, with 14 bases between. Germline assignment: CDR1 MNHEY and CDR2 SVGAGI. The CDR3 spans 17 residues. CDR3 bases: TGTGCCAGCAGTTACTCGAGGCCAACAACCTACACCGGGGAGCTGTTTTTT. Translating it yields CASSYSRPTTYTGELFF.

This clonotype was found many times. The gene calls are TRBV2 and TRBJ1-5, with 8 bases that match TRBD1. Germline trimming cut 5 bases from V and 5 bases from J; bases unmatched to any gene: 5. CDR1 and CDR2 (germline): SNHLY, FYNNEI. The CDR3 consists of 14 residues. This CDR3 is CASSRGQGYQPQHF. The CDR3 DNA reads TGTGCCAGCAGTCGCGGACAGGGCTATCAGCCCCAGCATTTT.

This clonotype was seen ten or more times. The CDR3 here is CASGRGNQPQHF. The CDR3 coding sequence is TGTGCCAGTGGCCGGGGCAATCAGCCCCAGCATTTT. The chain recombines TRBV19 with TRBJ1-5; D remains unclear. The V end was cut by 8 bases, the J end by 2 bases, with 7 bases between. The CDR3 spans 12 residues. Germline V gene lookup returns CDR1 LNHDA and CDR2 SQIVND (reference sequence). Combining the CDR3 with reference TRBV19 and TRBJ1-5 gives the whole variable domain DGGITQSPKYLFRKEGQNVTLSCEQNLNHDAMYWYRQDPGQGLRLIYYSQIVNDFQKGDIAEGYSVSREKKESFPLTVTSAQKNPTAFYLCASGRGNQPQHFGDGTRLSIL.

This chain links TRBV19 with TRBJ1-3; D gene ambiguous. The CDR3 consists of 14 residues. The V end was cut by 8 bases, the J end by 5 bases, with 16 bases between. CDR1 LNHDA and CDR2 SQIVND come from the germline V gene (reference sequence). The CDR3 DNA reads TGTGCCAGTCAAACCGGGCGTAAGCGAAACACCATATATTTT. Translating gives CASQTGRKRNTIYF. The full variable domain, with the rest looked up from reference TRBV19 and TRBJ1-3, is DGGITQSPKYLFRKEGQNVTLSCEQNLNHDAMYWYRQDPGQGLRLIYYSQIVNDFQKGDIAEGYSVSREKKESFPLTVTSAQKNPTAFYLCASQTGRKRNTIYFGEGSWLTVV.

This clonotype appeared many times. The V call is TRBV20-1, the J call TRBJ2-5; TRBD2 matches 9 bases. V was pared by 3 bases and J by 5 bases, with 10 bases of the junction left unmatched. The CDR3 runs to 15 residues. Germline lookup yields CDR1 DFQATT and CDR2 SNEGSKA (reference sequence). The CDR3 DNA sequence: TGCAGTGCTAGCAGGAGGCTAGCGGGAAGGGAGACCCAGTACTTC. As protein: CSASRRLAGRETQYF.

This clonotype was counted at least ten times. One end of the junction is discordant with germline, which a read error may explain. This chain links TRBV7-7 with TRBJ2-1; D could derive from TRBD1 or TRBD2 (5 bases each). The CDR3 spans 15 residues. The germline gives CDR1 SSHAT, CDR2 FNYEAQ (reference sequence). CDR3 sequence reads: CASSSTGTSYNEQFF. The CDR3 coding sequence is TGTGCTAGCAGCTCAACCGGGACCTCCTACAATGAGCAGTTCTTC.

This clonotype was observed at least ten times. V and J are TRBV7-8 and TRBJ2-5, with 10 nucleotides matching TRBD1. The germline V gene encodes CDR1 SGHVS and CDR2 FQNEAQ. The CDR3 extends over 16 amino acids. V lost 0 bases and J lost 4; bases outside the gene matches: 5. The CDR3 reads CASSLAGQGGGETQYF. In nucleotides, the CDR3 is TGTGCCAGCAGCTTAGCCGGACAGGGGGGAGGAGAGACCCAGTACTTC.

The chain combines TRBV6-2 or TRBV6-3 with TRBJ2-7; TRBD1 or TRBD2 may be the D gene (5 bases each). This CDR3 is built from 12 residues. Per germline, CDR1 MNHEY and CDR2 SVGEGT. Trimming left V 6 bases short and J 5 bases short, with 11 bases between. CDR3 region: CASSRRENEQYF. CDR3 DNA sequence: TGTGCCAGCAGCCGCAGGGAGAACGAGCAGTACTTC.

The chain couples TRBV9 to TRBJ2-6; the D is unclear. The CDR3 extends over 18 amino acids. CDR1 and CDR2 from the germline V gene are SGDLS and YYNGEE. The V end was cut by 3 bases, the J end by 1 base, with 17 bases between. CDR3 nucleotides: TGTGCCAGCAGCGCGGGCAGGAATCACTTTTCTGGGGCCAACGTCCTGACTTTC. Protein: CASSAGRNHFSGANVLTF.

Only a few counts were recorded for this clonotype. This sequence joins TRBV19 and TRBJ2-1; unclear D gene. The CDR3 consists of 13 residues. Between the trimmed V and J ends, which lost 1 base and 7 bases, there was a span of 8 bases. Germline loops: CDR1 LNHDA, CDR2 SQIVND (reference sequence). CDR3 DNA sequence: TGTGCCAGTAGTATAGCTACCGGGAATGAGCAGTTCTTC. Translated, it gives CASSIATGNEQFF.

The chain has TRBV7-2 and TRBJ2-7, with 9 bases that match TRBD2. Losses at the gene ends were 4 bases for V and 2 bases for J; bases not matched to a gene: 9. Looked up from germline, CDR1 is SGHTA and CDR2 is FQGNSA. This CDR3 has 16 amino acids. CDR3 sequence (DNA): TGTGCCAGCAGCTCGCTAGCGGGGACCGGAACCTACGAGCAGTACTTC. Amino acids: CASSSLAGTGTYEQYF.

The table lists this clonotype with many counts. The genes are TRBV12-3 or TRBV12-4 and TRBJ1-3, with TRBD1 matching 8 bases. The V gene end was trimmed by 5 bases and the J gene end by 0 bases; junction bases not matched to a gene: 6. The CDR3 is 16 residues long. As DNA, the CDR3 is TGTGCCAGCAGTCCAGACAGGGGCGCCTCTGGAAACACCATATATTTT. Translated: CASSPDRGASGNTIYF.

CDR3 amino acids: CASSYSQGTYEQYF. The CDR3 DNA reads TGTGCCAGCAGTTACTCACAGGGAACCTACGAGCAGTACTTC. The chain employs TRBV6-2 or TRBV6-3 and TRBJ2-7; maybe TRBD1 (6 bases). The CDR3 is 14 amino acids. V lost 0 bases and J lost 2, with 8 bases in between. Germline V gene data show CDR1 as MNHEY and CDR2 as SVGEGT.

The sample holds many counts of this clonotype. The CDR3 DNA reads TGTGCCAGCAGCCCCGTAGGGTCCGATACGCAGTATTTT. This sequence encodes CASSPVGSDTQYF. The rearrangement joins TRBV7-9 to TRBJ2-3; no reliable D call. Germline CDR1 reads SEHNR; CDR2 reads FQNEAQ (reference sequence). The CDR3 totals 13 residues. V lost 5 bases, J lost 6 bases, and 12 bases lay in between. Looking up the rest from reference TRBV7-9 and TRBJ2-3 gives the full variable domain: DTGVSQNPRHKITKRGQNVTFRCDPISEHNRLYWYRQTLGQGPEFLTYFQNEAQLEKSRLLSDRFSAERPKGSFSTLEIQRTEQGDSAMYLCASSPVGSDTQYFGPGTRLTVL.

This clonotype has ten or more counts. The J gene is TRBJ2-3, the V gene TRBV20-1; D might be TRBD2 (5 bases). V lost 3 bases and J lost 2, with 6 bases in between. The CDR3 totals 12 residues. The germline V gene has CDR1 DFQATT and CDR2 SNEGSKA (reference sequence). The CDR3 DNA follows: TGCAGTGCTAGCGGGATCACAGATACGCAGTATTTT. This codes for CSASGITDTQYF.

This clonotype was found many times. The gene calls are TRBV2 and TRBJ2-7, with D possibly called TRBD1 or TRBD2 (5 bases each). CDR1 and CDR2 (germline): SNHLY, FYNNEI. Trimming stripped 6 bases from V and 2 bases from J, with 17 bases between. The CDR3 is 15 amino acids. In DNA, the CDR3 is TGTGCCAGCAGCGACCCCCGGGACCCCCCCTACGAGCAGTACTTC. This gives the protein CASSDPRDPPYEQYF. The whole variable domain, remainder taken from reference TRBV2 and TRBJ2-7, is EPEVTQTPSHQVTQMGQEVILRCVPISNHLYFYWYRQILGQKVEFLVSFYNNEISEKSEIFDDQFSVERPDGSNFTLKIRSTKLEDSAMYFCASSDPRDPPYEQYFGPGTRLTVT.

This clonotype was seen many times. The CDR3 coding sequence is TGTGCCAGCTCTGAGGGACAGCTACAGAACACTGAAGCTTTCTTT. This codes for CASSEGQLQNTEAFF. The chain recombines TRBV18 with TRBJ1-1; 7 bases are a match to TRBD1. The V segment lost 6 bases and the J segment 1 base; nucleotides outside the gene matches: 8. Germline CDR1 KGHSH, CDR2 LQKENI. The CDR3 loop spans 15 amino acids.